This entry features one TCR beta chain sequence. Its antigen is undetermined. Per the germline V gene, CDR1 is MNHNS and CDR2 is SASEGT. Unmatched junction bases numbered 14, after V lost 4 bases and J lost 5 bases. The CDR3 is made up of 19 amino acids. Some clones are missing from TCRdb's copy, which holds only in-frame ones; the method was immunoSEQ multiplex PCR. Of fewer than 30,000 clones detected, nearly 90% appear once; the ten largest clones hold approximately 10%. This sample was taken from a study of graft-versus-host responses after intestinal transplantation. About the study: Recipients uniformly received anti-thymocyte globulin induction, followed by tacrolimus and steroids for 2 to 4 years.

Study-level findings and limits: Early post-transplant HvG declines showed an association with peak circulating GvH clone levels. GvH clones appeared in recipient marrow, some first in ileum or blood.

The chain recombines TRBV6-1 with TRBJ2-2; TRBD2 agrees at 12 bases. The material sequenced was PBMCs, taken around 430 days after intestinal transplantation. The sequence was collected from a human patient who received an intestinal transplant, so some T cells may come from the graft donor. CDR3 amino acids: CASSARLAGDPGGTGELFF. The CDR3, as DNA: TGTGCCAGCAGTGCCCGACTAGCGGGAGACCCAGGGGGGACCGGGGAGCTGTTTTTT.